These 7 T cell receptor beta chains came from one sample sequenced in a study of spatial heterogeneity in lung cancer. Time point: blood at routine non-recurrence follow-up after resection. TCRdb re-called the 5' RACE reads through MiXCR, storing one row per CDR3 protein. This sample carries 20,000 to 30,000 distinct CDR3 sequences, roughly 9.7% of them seen once, and the ten largest clones take less than 25%. The source material was PBMCs, sampled at follow-up. These receptors all come from a male donor with early-stage non-small cell lung cancer.

Judged by abundance, this clonotype is medium-sized. This chain links TRBV4-1 with TRBJ2-7, with TRBD1 matching over 7 bases. The V gene end was trimmed by 3 bases and the J gene end by 3 bases; junction bases not matched to a gene: 5. CDR1 and CDR2 (germline): MGHRA, YSYEKL. The CDR3 runs to 14 residues. The CDR3 here is CASSQQGDDYEQYF. The DNA for the CDR3 is TGCGCCAGCAGCCAGCAGGGGGATGACTACGAGCAGTACTTC.

The chain joins TRBV5-5 to TRBJ2-2; TRBD2 aligns across 8 bases. The CDR3 has 17 residues. Germline CDR1 SGHKS, CDR2 YYEKEE (reference sequence). Germline trimming cut 4 bases from V and 0 bases from J; bases unmatched to any gene: 8. Written as DNA, the CDR3 is TGTGCCAGCAGCGTCCCCCGGGGGGGTCCGAACACCGGGGAGCTGTTTTTT. Encoded protein: CASSVPRGGPNTGELFF.

V gene TRBV20-1 combines with J gene TRBJ2-3; 9 nucleotides match TRBD2. The CDR3 covers 16 residues. V lost 5 bases and J lost 0; bases outside the gene matches: 9. Germline V gene sequence: CDR1 DFQATT, CDR2 SNEGSKA (reference sequence). The CDR3 protein is CSASPHSGSSTDTQYF. In DNA form, the CDR3 reads TGCAGTGCTTCCCCACATAGCGGGAGTAGCACAGATACGCAGTATTTT.

This clonotype was detected only a few times. The chain links TRBV20-1 to TRBJ1-3; no definite D call. The V end lost 3 bases, the J end lost 6 bases, and 9 bases lay between the germline ends. This CDR3 has 12 residues. Looked up from germline, CDR1 is DFQATT and CDR2 is SNEGSKA (reference sequence). CDR3: CSARVQINTIYF. The CDR3 region has the DNA TGCAGTGCTAGGGTTCAGATAAACACCATATATTTT.

This clonotype was observed at least ten times. This chain joins TRBV11-2 and TRBJ2-7; D is possibly TRBD1 (7 bases). The ends were cut back, 5 bases at V and 4 bases at J, with 15 bases in the middle. The CDR3 covers 14 residues. Germline values: CDR1 SGHAT, CDR2 FQNNGV. The CDR3 nucleotides are TGTGCCAGCAGCCTGAACAGGGGAGGTTACGAGCAGTACTTC. It codes for CASSLNRGGYEQYF.

A few counts support this clonotype. The chain has TRBV6-2 or TRBV6-3 and TRBJ2-1; TRBD2 agrees at 9 bases. V lost 6 bases and J lost 12; bases outside the gene matches: 12. The CDR3 sequence is 14 residues long. CDR1 is MNHEY and CDR2 is SVGEGT in the germline V gene. The CDR3 region is CASSLLRRGGLQFF. For the CDR3, the DNA is TGTGCCAGCAGCCTCCTAAGGCGGGGGGGCCTGCAGTTCTTC.

This clonotype occurred many times. The chain combines TRBV2 with TRBJ2-1; D tentatively reads TRBD1 or TRBD2 (5 bases each). Germline CDR1 is SNHLY and CDR2 is FYNNEI. V lost 4 bases and J 10 bases, leaving 14 bases between the germline ends. The CDR3 sequence is 13 residues long. CDR3 nucleotides: TGTGCCAGCAGTGCGATGGGGGTGGGCGAGCAGTTCTTC. It specifies CASSAMGVGEQFF.